This T cell receptor beta chain came from a study of T cells in Graves' hyperthyroidism and ophthalmopathy. General observations from the study: Most clonotypes expanded in the thyroid (above 0.001) were also present in blood.

Of note for this clonotype: Its matching antigen is unknown.

Patients affected by ophthalmopathy presented a Clinical Activity Score of at least 3, a NOSPECS grade of at least 4, and disease duration below 3 months. Uncontrolled infection, other autoimmune disease, pregnancy or lactation led to exclusion. Orbital computed tomography and thyroid ultrasound, together with serum TRAb and thyroxine and clinical symptoms, were used for diagnoses. From germline, CDR1 is SEHNR and CDR2 FQNEAQ (reference sequence). Trimming removed 7 bases from V and 5 bases from J, with 8 bases in between. The CDR3 runs to 11 residues. TCR beta CDR3 regions were amplified from RNA transcripts. First-round RT-PCR of the TCR CDR3 relied on the HTBI primer set. MiXCR was run by TCRdb on the multiplex PCR reads, yielding one entry per CDR3 protein. Of about 640,000 distinct CDR3 sequences listed, less than 25% are singletons.

The rearrangement links TRBV7-9 to TRBJ2-5; unclear D gene. The receptor's source is a man under 40 with Graves' ophthalmopathy. The material sequenced was blood. CDR3 sequence reads: CASTDTETQYF. The CDR3 DNA sequence: TGTGCCAGCACCGACACTGAGACCCAGTACTTC.